This entry lists 9 T cell receptor beta chains sequenced from one sample in a study of T cells in women clearing cervical HPV infection. TCRdb's table, derived via immunoSEQ multiplex PCR, lists solely in-frame clones and lacks some. This sample contains approximately 21,000 clones. The sample comprised blood buffy coat. These receptors all come from a woman aged 18 to 69 with a cervical HPV16 infection that either progressed to CIN3+ or cleared (not recorded which).

About this clone: The CDR3 end falls 3 residues outside the read, so it is completed with the germline J gene. This chain links TRBV7-9 with TRBJ2-2, with D possibly matching TRBD1 (6 bases). Germline V gene data show CDR1 as SEHNR and CDR2 as FQNEAQ (reference sequence). V lost 10 bases and J lost 5, with 17 bases in between. The CDR3 contains 14 residues. The CDR3 sequence: CATEQGTRTGELFF. The DNA read from the CDR3 is TGTGCCACTGAACAGGGTACGAGGACCGGGGAG.

Comment on this clone: The read terminates 3 residues before the CDR3 end, so the remaining end is supplied by the germline J gene. The chain has TRBV20-1 and TRBJ1-6, with a weak D call TRBD1 (5 bases). Per germline, CDR1 DFQATT and CDR2 SNEGSKA (reference sequence). V lost 3 bases, J lost 4 bases, and 13 bases lay in between. This CDR3 region has 15 residues. The CDR3 bases that were read are TGCAGTGCTAGTACCTGGGGGGGGTATAATTCACCC. Translation gives CSASTWGGYNSP. The full CDR3 is CSASTWGGYNSPLHF.

About this clone itself: The read falls 3 residues short of the CDR3 end, and the missing part is taken from the germline J gene. The rearrangement joins TRBV11-1 to TRBJ2-7; D perhaps matches TRBD2 (7 bases). V lost 1 base to trimming and J lost 4 bases, with 11 bases between them. CDR1 and CDR2 from the germline V gene are SGHAT and FQDESV (reference sequence). The CDR3 extends over 14 amino acids. The sequenced CDR3 bases are TGTGCCAGCAGCTTAGGTGCGGGGGCATACGAG. Its translation is CASSLGAGAYE. In full, the CDR3 is CASSLGAGAYEQYF.

Comment on this clone: The sequenced fragment ends 3 residues before the CDR3 boundary, so the rest is inferred from the germline J gene. This chain uses TRBV2 with TRBJ1-2; 8 nucleotides align to TRBD1. Germline CDR1 SNHLY, CDR2 FYNNEI. After removal of 6 bases from V and 7 bases from J, the junction contained 7 bases not matched to a gene. The CDR3 is 13 residues long. CDR3 residues: CASRSGTGPGYTF. The sequenced part of the CDR3 DNA is TGTGCCAGCAGGTCCGGGACAGGACCTGGC.

The CDR3 region is CASSFDRNNSPLHF. The CDR3 DNA, read in part, is TGTGCCAGCAGCTTTGACAGGAATAATTCACCC. The chain couples TRBV11-1 to TRBJ1-6; weak D call: TRBD1 (6 bases). The missing CDR3 end, 3 residues past where the read stops, is filled in from the germline J gene. The germline gives CDR1 SGHAT, CDR2 FQDESV (reference sequence). The CDR3 has 14 amino acids. V lost 3 bases, J lost 5 bases, and 8 bases lay in between.

For this clone: The sequence runs out 3 residues before the end of the CDR3; the remainder is reconstructed from the germline J gene. The chain joins TRBV9 to TRBJ2-1, with TRBD2 matching 8 bases. Trimming at V came to 3 bases and at J to 9 bases, leaving 14 bases not matched to a gene. Germline CDR1 reads SGDLS; CDR2 reads YYNGEE. The CDR3 consists of 16 residues. CDR3 DNA, as far as it was read: TGTGCCAGCAGCGAAAGCGGGAGTCGTCATACAAGTGAG. Protein product: CASSESGSRHTSE. The whole CDR3 protein reads CASSESGSRHTSEQFF.

With respect to this clone: The CDR3 extends 3 residues past the end of the read, so its final part is completed from the germline J gene. The chain recombines TRBV5-1 with TRBJ2-5; D ambiguous. The length of the CDR3 is 14 residues. The germline gives CDR1 SGHRS, CDR2 YFSETQ. The DNA read from the CDR3 is TGCGCCAGCAGCACCGCCCGAAGCACAGATACC. Protein: CASSTARSTDT. The full CDR3 is CASSTARSTDTQYF.

As for this clone: The read is 3 residues too short to cover the CDR3 end, so that end is filled in from the germline J gene. The rearrangement uses TRBV11-2 and TRBJ2-7; TRBD1 agrees at 9 bases. This CDR3 is built from 15 residues. V dropped 5 bases and J dropped 1; count of bases not matched to a gene: 6. The germline V gene encodes CDR1 SGHAT and CDR2 FQNNGV. CDR3 bases read: TGTGCCAGCAGCCACGGACAGGGGTCGTCCTACGAG. This translates into CASSHGQGSSYE. The whole CDR3 region reads CASSHGQGSSYEQYF.

About this clone itself: The missing CDR3 end, 3 residues past where the read stops, is filled in from the germline J gene. J is TRBJ2-3 and V is TRBV30; TRBD2 matches at 9 bases. Germline V gene lookup returns CDR1 GTSNPN and CDR2 SVGIG (reference sequence). The V gene end was trimmed by 2 bases and the J gene end by 0 bases; junction bases not matched to a gene: 0. CDR3 length: 14 residues. The CDR3 protein is CAWSTSGSTDTQYF. CDR3 bases read: TGTGCCTGGAGTACTAGCGGGAGCACAGATACG.